The 27 T cell receptor beta chains presented below share a single source sample, sequenced in a study of early T cells in non-severe SARS-CoV-2 infection (dated by TCRdb to the early 2020s). The library relied on 5' RACE. Sequencing took place on a NextSeq 500. The public sequencing data were trimmed at Q25 with fastp and processed into clonotypes with MiXCR by TCRdb, which kept only in-frame beta chains. When rows share a CDR3 protein, they turn into one entry using the most common DNA and genes. A total of roughly 80,000 distinct CDR3 sequences appear in this sample, roughly a sixth of them only once. The leading ten clones occupy about 3.1% of the sample. Sequences were obtained from whole blood. The origin of the receptors is an adult who was a healthcare worker with PCR-confirmed SARS-CoV-2 infection or an uninfected control (not recorded which).

The chain combines TRBV5-6 with TRBJ2-7; a possible D gene is TRBD1 (6 bases). Germline lookup yields CDR1 SGHDT and CDR2 YYEEEE. CDR3 size: 14 residues. V was shortened by 4 bases and J by 7 bases, with 18 bases between the two germline ends. CDR3 in amino acids: CASSRTGLRWEQYF. The CDR3 DNA sequence: TGTGCCAGCAGCCGTACAGGGCTACGATGGGAGCAGTACTTC.

This clonotype was seen a handful of times. The V gene is TRBV9, the J gene TRBJ1-5; TRBD1 might be the D (5 bases). Germline CDR1 and CDR2: SGDLS and YYNGEE. The V gene lost 0 bases and the J gene lost 1 base, with 8 bases spanning the gap. The CDR3 has 15 amino acids. Here the CDR3 DNA reads TGTGCCAGCAGCGTAGGTCGGGGGAGCAATCAGCCCCAGCATTTT. It encodes CASSVGRGSNQPQHF.

This chain uses TRBV19 with TRBJ1-2; D is unclear. Per germline, CDR1 LNHDA and CDR2 SQIVND (reference sequence). V lost 5 bases, J lost 5 bases, and 12 bases lay in between. This CDR3 comprises 13 residues. The CDR3 here is CASSPEIWYGYTF. As DNA, the CDR3 is TGTGCCAGTAGTCCGGAGATATGGTATGGCTACACCTTC.

This clonotype was counted between two and nine times. This chain links TRBV6-5 with TRBJ2-1; unclear D gene. CDR3 length equals 17 residues. CDR1 MNHEY and CDR2 SVGAGI come from the germline V gene. V was shortened by 5 bases and J by 1 base, with 18 bases between the two germline ends. CDR3 sequence reads: CASSPYADGSSYNEQFF. CDR3 bases: TGTGCCAGCAGTCCTTACGCCGACGGAAGTTCCTACAATGAGCAGTTCTTC.

V and J are TRBV9 and TRBJ2-1, with TRBD2 matching 8 bases. V shed 0 bases, J shed 4 bases, and the junction held 6 bases outside the gene matches. Germline V CDR1 and CDR2: SGDLS, YYNGEE. The CDR3 length is 16 residues. For the CDR3, the DNA is TGTGCCAGCAGCGTAGAGGGGACTAGAGAGTACAATGAGCAGTTCTTC. Translation gives CASSVEGTREYNEQFF.

V is TRBV14 and J is TRBJ1-1; no clear D. The CDR3 is 12 amino acids. V lost 3 bases and J 3 bases, leaving 5 bases between the germline ends. Germline values: CDR1 SGHDN, CDR2 FVKESK. CDR3 in DNA: TGTGCCAGCAGCCATGAGTACACTGAAGCTTTCTTT. This gives the protein CASSHEYTEAFF.

The chain uses TRBV4-2 and TRBJ2-1; 11 nucleotides align to TRBD2. The CDR3 has 17 residues. The germline gives CDR1 LGHNA, CDR2 YNFKEQ. V lost 4 bases and J lost 7; bases outside the gene matches: 12. CDR3: CASSRRIAGGPGNEQFF. In DNA, the CDR3 is TGTGCCAGCAGCCGCCGAATAGCGGGGGGGCCAGGGAATGAGCAGTTCTTC.

The chain links TRBV2 to TRBJ1-2; D uncertain. CDR1 and CDR2 (germline): SNHLY, FYNNEI. V was trimmed by 9 bases and J by 2 bases, leaving 7 bases between them. The CDR3 extends over 11 amino acids. Written as DNA, the CDR3 is TGTGCCAGTGTTGAGAACTATGGCTACACCTTC. Its protein is CASVENYGYTF.

In its sample, this clonotype was seen a few times. The chain couples TRBV7-9 to TRBJ2-3, with D unresolved. Germline CDR1 and CDR2: SEHNR and FQNEAQ (reference sequence). Trimming left V 5 bases short and J 3 bases short, with 6 bases between. The CDR3 has 12 residues. This CDR3 is CASSHRTDTQYF. The CDR3 DNA sequence: TGTGCCAGCAGCCATCGTACAGATACGCAGTATTTT.

The gene calls are TRBV7-9 and TRBJ2-2, with a tentative D call TRBD2 (6 bases). V lost 0 bases and J lost 0, with 8 bases in between. There are 16 residues in the CDR3. Germline-derived CDR1 and CDR2 are SEHNR and FQNEAQ (reference sequence). CDR3 nucleotide sequence: TGTGCCAGCAGCTTAGCGACGGGGGCGAACACCGGGGAGCTGTTTTTT. Its protein is CASSLATGANTGELFF.

This clonotype was counted a few times. The chain employs TRBV12-3 or TRBV12-4 and TRBJ1-1; the D gene is possibly TRBD1 (5 bases). The CDR3 consists of 14 residues. The V gene lost 6 bases and the J gene lost 1 base, with 12 bases spanning the gap. The CDR3 here is CASSWMGGNTEAFF. The CDR3 DNA sequence: TGTGCCAGCAGCTGGATGGGGGGGAACACTGAAGCTTTCTTT.

In DNA form, the CDR3 reads TGTGCCAGCAGCCTCAAGCCGCGCGGGCTGGCAGGACAGTCCCTGAACACTGAAGCTTTCTTT. Translating gives CASSLKPRGLAGQSLNTEAFF. The chain is built from TRBV14 and TRBJ1-1, with D possibly being TRBD1 (6 bases). Germline values: CDR1 SGHDN, CDR2 FVKESK. V was trimmed by 4 bases and J by 0 bases, leaving 30 bases between them. The CDR3 covers 21 residues.

The V gene is TRBV29-1, the J gene TRBJ2-7; TRBD1 agrees at 12 bases. V lost 0 bases and J lost 6; bases outside the gene matches: 3. The germline CDR1 and CDR2 sequences are SQVTM and ANQGSEA. The CDR3 sequence is 14 residues long. The CDR3 coding sequence is TGCAGCGTTGAAGAGGGACAGGGGGCCGGCGAGCAGTACTTC. Amino acids: CSVEEGQGAGEQYF.

The rearrangement links TRBV7-3 to TRBJ2-3, with D possibly matching TRBD2 (7 bases). Per germline, CDR1 SGHTA and CDR2 FQGTGA. V lost 3 bases and J lost 5, with 15 bases in between. CDR3 size: 15 residues. The CDR3 protein is CASSLRAGAIDTQYF. The DNA of the CDR3 is TGTGCCAGCAGCTTGCGTGCGGGGGCAATAGATACGCAGTATTTT. Combining the CDR3 with reference TRBV7-3 and TRBJ2-3 gives the whole variable domain GAGVSQTPSNKVTEKGKYVELRCDPISGHTALYWYRQSLGQGPEFLIYFQGTGAADDSGLPNDRFFAVRPEGSVSTLKIQRTERGDSAVYLCASSLRAGAIDTQYFGPGTRLTVL.

This clonotype came up a few times. J is TRBJ2-3 and V is TRBV7-9; the match to TRBD2 covers 7 bases. With 5 bases clipped from V and 2 bases from J, the junction kept 7 bases outside the gene matches. Germline values: CDR1 SEHNR, CDR2 FQNEAQ (reference sequence). This CDR3 has 15 residues. CDR3 region: CASSPGAGPTDTQYF. The DNA of the CDR3 is TGTGCCAGCAGCCCCGGAGCGGGACCCACAGATACGCAGTATTTT.

This clonotype was recorded a few times. The V gene is TRBV3-1, the J gene TRBJ2-5, with unresolved D. Trimming removed 3 bases at V and 5 bases at J, with 16 bases between. The germline V gene has CDR1 LGHDT and CDR2 YNNKEL (reference sequence). This CDR3 comprises 15 residues. CDR3 nucleotide sequence: TGTGCCAGCAGCCACACCGCAATAGACGGGGAGACCCAGTACTTC. This sequence encodes CASSHTAIDGETQYF.

This clonotype appeared a few times. The chain employs TRBV6-6 and TRBJ2-1, with TRBD2 matching over 9 bases. The length of the CDR3 is 15 residues. J lost 7 bases, V lost 7 bases, and 11 bases had no gene match. Looked up from germline, CDR1 is MNHNY and CDR2 is SVGAGI (reference sequence). The CDR3 bases are TGTGCCAGCACCCCTCCCGGGACTAGCAGTAATGAGCAGTTCTTC. Translating gives CASTPPGTSSNEQFF.

This clonotype was observed a handful of times. The rearrangement uses TRBV18 and TRBJ1-1; unclear D gene. V lost 6 bases and J 6 bases, leaving 17 bases between the germline ends. The CDR3 is 14 amino acids. Germline V gives CDR1 KGHSH, CDR2 LQKENI. The CDR3, as DNA: TGTGCCAGCTCGGCCCTTGGTGGGCCCTCTGAAGCTTTCTTT. It is translated as CASSALGGPSEAFF.

The genes are TRBV21-1 and TRBJ2-7; whether TRBD1, the table's D call, matches the DNA was not checked. TRBV21-1 is a pseudogene segment. The CDR3 loop spans 17 amino acids. The CDR3 sequence: CASSKLIRQEYSYEQYF. The CDR3, as DNA: TGTGCCAGCAGCAAATTAATCCGACAGGAATACTCCTACGAGCAGTACTTC.

This chain joins TRBV20-1 and TRBJ2-2; D unresolved. The CDR3 spans 14 residues. Trimming stripped 0 bases from V and 6 bases from J, with 11 bases between. Germline CDR1 DFQATT, CDR2 SNEGSKA (reference sequence). The CDR3 loop reads CSARDLVASGELFF. CDR3 in DNA: TGCAGTGCTAGAGATCTGGTAGCTTCCGGGGAGCTGTTTTTT.

This clonotype appeared a few times. The chain links TRBV11-2 to TRBJ1-2, with D unclear. Germline lookup yields CDR1 SGHAT and CDR2 FQNNGV. Between the trimmed V and J ends, which lost 5 bases and 3 bases, there was a span of 28 bases. CDR3 length equals 19 residues. The CDR3 bases are TGTGCCAGCAGCACGAGCCCCCGAGTAGCTTCAGAGGAGGACTATGGCTACACCTTC. As protein: CASSTSPRVASEEDYGYTF.

The sample holds a few counts of this clonotype. The chain carries TRBV30 and TRBJ1-1; 7 bases fit TRBD1. V was clipped by 8 bases and J by 0 bases; unmatched bases: 6. Germline-derived CDR1 and CDR2 are GTSNPN and SVGIG (reference sequence). This CDR3 has 13 amino acids. The CDR3 bases are TGTGCCAGACGACAGGGTTTGAACACTGAAGCTTTCTTT. Residues: CARRQGLNTEAFF.

This clonotype was recorded a few times. This chain links TRBV6-5 with TRBJ1-2; TRBD1 matches 8 bases. With 0 bases clipped from V and 4 bases from J, the junction kept 4 bases outside the gene matches. CDR3 length: 15 amino acids. Germline-derived CDR1 and CDR2 are MNHEY and SVGAGI. The CDR3 is CASSYSQDRAYGYTF. CDR3 DNA: TGTGCCAGCAGTTACTCCCAGGACAGGGCCTATGGCTACACCTTC.

This chain uses TRBV11-3 with TRBJ1-6; 11 nucleotides agree with TRBD1. The germline V gene has CDR1 SGHNT and CDR2 YENEEA. Germline trimming cut 5 bases from V and 6 bases from J; bases unmatched to any gene: 9. The CDR3 length is 17 residues. The CDR3 DNA reads as TGTGCCAGCAGCCTCAAAATCGGACAGGGGGCTAATTCACCCCTCCACTTT. Protein product: CASSLKIGQGANSPLHF.

This chain links TRBV7-3 with TRBJ1-6; a possible D gene is TRBD1 (5 bases). Deletions cut 5 bases from V and 7 bases from J, with 15 bases between. Looked up from germline, CDR1 is SGHTA and CDR2 is FQGTGA. This CDR3 has 15 residues. DNA of the CDR3: TGTGCCAGCAGCCCCCGCGGGACCATCAATTCACCCCTCCACTTT. It encodes CASSPRGTINSPLHF.

This clonotype appeared many times. The chain carries TRBV11-2 and TRBJ2-5, with unresolved D. Germline V CDR1 and CDR2: SGHAT, FQNNGV. V lost 1 base and J lost 3, with 9 bases in between. This CDR3 comprises 14 residues. The CDR3 bases are TGTGCCAGCAGCTTAGGGGTCAGCGAAGAGACCCAGTACTTC. It is translated as CASSLGVSEETQYF.

The J gene is TRBJ1-2, the V gene TRBV12-3 or TRBV12-4; 7 bases are shared with TRBD1. CDR3 length: 13 amino acids. V was clipped by 6 bases and J by 2 bases; unmatched bases: 3. CDR3 nucleotides: TGTGCCAGCAGCACAGGGGCCAACTATGGCTACACCTTC. It is translated as CASSTGANYGYTF.